One and the same sample provided the 5 T cell receptor beta chains below, sequenced in a study of OX40 agonist ivuxolimab in advanced cancers. This table comes from immunoSEQ multiplex PCR, and its TCRdb copy is limited to in-frame clones, with some not included. The sample includes approximately 79,000 clones, around 83% seen only once; the top ten take 0.99%. The sample consisted of CD4+ or CD8+ T cells sorted from blood, taken in a trial of the OX40 agonist ivuxolimab. The receptor source for this set is an adult with an advanced solid tumor such as melanoma, head and neck, liver or kidney cancer.

This chain joins TRBV7-9 and TRBJ1-3; the match to TRBD1 covers 8 bases. The ends lost 5 bases at V and 3 bases at J; junction bases unmatched: 3. Germline lookup yields CDR1 SEHNR and CDR2 FQNEAQ (reference sequence). The CDR3 has 14 residues. The CDR3 DNA follows: TGTGCCAGCAGCCTGGACAGGGTTGGAAACACCATATATTTT. As protein: CASSLDRVGNTIYF.

The V gene is TRBV20-1, the J gene TRBJ2-5, with D tentatively TRBD1 (6 bases). CDR1 and CDR2 from the germline V gene are DFQATT and SNEGSKA (reference sequence). The CDR3 consists of 9 residues. The CDR3 region is CSLGGTQYF. CDR3 in DNA: TGCAGCTTAGGGGGGACCCAGTACTTC.

The rearrangement uses TRBV5-1 and TRBJ2-7; TRBD1 is a possible D gene (6 bases). This CDR3 has 16 amino acids. The V and J ends lost 0 bases and 0 bases respectively, with 13 bases between them. CDR1 and CDR2 (germline): SGHRS, YFSETQ. The CDR3 sequence: CASSLDGGQYSYEQYF. The CDR3 DNA reads TGCGCCAGCAGCTTGGATGGCGGACAGTACTCCTACGAGCAGTACTTC.

The V gene is TRBV23-1, the J gene TRBJ2-1, with D unclear. TRBV23-1 is an ORF for which the function is uncertain. V was clipped by 1 base and J by 6 bases, with 10 bases between them. This CDR3 is 14 amino acids long. Here the CDR3 DNA reads TGCGCCAGCAGTCAATGTCAAGAGTCCAATGAGCAGTTCTTC. This gives the protein CASSQCQESNEQFF.

This chain joins TRBV7-9 and TRBJ2-1; D ambiguous. The CDR3 is 14 residues long. Between the trimmed V and J ends, which lost 3 bases and 4 bases, there was a span of 10 bases. CDR1 and CDR2 from the germline V gene are SEHNR and FQNEAQ (reference sequence). For the CDR3, the DNA is TGTGCCAGCAGCTTCGGCAGGAGTTACAATGAGCAGTTCTTC. Translating gives CASSFGRSYNEQFF.